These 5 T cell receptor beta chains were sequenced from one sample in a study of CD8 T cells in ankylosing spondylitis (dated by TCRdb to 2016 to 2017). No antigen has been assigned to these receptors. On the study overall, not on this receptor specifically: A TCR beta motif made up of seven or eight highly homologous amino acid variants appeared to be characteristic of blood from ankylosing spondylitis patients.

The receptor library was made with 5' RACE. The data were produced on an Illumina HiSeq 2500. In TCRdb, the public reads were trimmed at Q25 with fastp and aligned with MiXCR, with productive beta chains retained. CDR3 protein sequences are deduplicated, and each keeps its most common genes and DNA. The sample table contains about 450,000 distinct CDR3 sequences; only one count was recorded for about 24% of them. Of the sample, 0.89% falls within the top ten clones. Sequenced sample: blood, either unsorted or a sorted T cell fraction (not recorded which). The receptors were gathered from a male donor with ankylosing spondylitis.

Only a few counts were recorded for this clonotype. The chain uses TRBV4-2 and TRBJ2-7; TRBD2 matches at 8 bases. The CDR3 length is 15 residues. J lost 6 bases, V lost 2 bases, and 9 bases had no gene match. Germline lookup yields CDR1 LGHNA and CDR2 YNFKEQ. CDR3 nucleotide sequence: TGTGCCAGCAGCCAATTTGTGATAGCGGGAAGCGAGCAGTACTTC. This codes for CASSQFVIAGSEQYF.

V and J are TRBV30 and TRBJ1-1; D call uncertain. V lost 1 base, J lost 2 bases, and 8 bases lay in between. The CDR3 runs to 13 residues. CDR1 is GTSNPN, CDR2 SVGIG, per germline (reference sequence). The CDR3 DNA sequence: TGTGCCTGGAGTGAGCTGTCTAACACTGAAGCTTTCTTT. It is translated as CAWSELSNTEAFF. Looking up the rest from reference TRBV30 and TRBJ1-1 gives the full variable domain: SQTIHQWPATLVQPVGSPLSLECTVEGTSNPNLYWYRQAAGRGLQLLFYSVGIGQISSEVPQNLSASRPQDRQFILSSKKLLLSDSGFYLCAWSELSNTEAFFGQGTRLTVV.

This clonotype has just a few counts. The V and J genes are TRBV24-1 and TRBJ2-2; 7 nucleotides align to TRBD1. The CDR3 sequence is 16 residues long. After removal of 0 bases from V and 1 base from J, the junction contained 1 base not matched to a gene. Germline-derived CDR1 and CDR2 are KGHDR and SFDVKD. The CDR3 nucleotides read TGTGCCACCAGTGATTTGGGACAGGAGAACACCGGGGAGCTGTTTTTT. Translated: CATSDLGQENTGELFF.

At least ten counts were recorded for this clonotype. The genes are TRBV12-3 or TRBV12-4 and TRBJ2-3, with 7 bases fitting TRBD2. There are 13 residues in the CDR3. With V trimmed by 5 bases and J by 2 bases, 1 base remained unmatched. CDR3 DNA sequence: TGTGCCAGCAGTCGGGACTACACAGATACGCAGTATTTT. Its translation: CASSRDYTDTQYF.

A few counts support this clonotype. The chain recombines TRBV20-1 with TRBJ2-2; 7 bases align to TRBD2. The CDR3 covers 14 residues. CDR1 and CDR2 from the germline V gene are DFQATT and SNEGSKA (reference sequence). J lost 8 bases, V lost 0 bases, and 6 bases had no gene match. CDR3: CSARDVLGLGELFF. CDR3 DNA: TGCAGTGCTAGAGATGTTTTGGGACTAGGGGAGCTGTTTTTT.